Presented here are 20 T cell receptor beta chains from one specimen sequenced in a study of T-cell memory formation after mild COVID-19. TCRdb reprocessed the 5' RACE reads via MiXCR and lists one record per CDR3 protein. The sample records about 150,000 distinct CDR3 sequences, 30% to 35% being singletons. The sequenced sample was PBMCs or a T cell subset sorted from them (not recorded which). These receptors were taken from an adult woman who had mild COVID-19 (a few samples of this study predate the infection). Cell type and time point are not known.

CDR3 protein: CASSLDGMSYEQYF. In nucleotides, the CDR3 is TGTGCCAGCAGCTTAGATGGTATGTCCTACGAGCAGTACTTC. This rearrangement joins TRBV13 to TRBJ2-7, with D hard to call. Trimming pared 1 base from V and 1 base from J, leaving 8 bases between. In germline, CDR1 is PRHDT, CDR2 FYEKMQ (reference sequence). The CDR3 loop spans 14 amino acids.

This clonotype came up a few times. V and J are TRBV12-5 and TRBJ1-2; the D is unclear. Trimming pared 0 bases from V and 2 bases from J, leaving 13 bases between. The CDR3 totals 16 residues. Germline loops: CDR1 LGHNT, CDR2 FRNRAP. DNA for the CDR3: TGTGCTAGTGGTTTGGTACCTCTGGCCACCAACTATGGCTACACCTTC. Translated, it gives CASGLVPLATNYGYTF. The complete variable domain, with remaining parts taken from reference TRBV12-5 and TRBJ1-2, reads DARVTQTPRHKVTEMGQEVTMRCQPILGHNTVFWYRQTMMQGLELLAYFRNRAPLDDSGMPKDRFSAEMPDATLATLKIQPSEPRDSAVYFCASGLVPLATNYGYTFGSGTRLTVV.

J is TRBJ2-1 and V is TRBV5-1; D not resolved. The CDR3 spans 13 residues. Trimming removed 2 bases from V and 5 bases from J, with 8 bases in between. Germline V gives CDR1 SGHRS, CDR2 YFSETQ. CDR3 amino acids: CASSFDWNNEQFF. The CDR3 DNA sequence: TGCGCCAGCAGCTTCGACTGGAACAATGAGCAGTTCTTC.

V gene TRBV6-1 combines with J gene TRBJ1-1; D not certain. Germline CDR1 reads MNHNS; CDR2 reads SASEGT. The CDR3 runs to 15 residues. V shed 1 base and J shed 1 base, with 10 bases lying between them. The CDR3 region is CASSEEAASNTEAFF. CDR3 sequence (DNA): TGTGCCAGCAGTGAAGAAGCAGCTTCGAACACTGAAGCTTTCTTT.

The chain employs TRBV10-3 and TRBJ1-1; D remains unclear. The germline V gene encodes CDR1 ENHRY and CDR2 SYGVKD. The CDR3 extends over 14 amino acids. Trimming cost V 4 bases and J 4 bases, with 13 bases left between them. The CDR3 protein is CAISAIVSATEAFF. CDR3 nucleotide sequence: TGTGCCATCAGTGCTATTGTATCAGCCACTGAAGCTTTCTTT.

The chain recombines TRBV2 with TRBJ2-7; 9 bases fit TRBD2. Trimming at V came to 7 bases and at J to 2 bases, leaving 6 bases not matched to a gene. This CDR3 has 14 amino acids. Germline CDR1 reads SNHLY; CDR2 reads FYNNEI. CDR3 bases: TGTGCCAGCAACGCGGGAGGGCCTCCCTACGAGCAGTACTTC. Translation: CASNAGGPPYEQYF.

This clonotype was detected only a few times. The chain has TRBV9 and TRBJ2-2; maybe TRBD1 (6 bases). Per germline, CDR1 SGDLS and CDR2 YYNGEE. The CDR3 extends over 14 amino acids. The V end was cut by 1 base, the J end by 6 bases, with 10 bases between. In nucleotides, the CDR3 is TGTGCCAGCAGCGTAACAGGGTTAGCCGGGGAGCTGTTTTTT. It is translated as CASSVTGLAGELFF.

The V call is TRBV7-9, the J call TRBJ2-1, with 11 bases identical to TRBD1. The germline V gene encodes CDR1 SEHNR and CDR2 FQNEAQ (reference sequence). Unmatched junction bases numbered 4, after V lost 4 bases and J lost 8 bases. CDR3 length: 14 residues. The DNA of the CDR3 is TGTGCCAGCAGCTCGGACAGGGGGCTCGATGAGCAGTTCTTC. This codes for CASSSDRGLDEQFF. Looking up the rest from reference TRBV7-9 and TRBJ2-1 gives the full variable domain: DTGVSQNPRHKITKRGQNVTFRCDPISEHNRLYWYRQTLGQGPEFLTYFQNEAQLEKSRLLSDRFSAERPKGSFSTLEIQRTEQGDSAMYLCASSSDRGLDEQFFGPGTRLTVL.

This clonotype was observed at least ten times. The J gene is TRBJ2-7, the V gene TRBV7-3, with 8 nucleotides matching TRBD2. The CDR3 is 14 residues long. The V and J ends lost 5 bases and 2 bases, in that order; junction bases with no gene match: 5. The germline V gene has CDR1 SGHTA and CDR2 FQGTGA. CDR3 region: CASSATGGAYEQYF. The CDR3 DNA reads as TGTGCCAGCAGCGCTACCGGGGGGGCCTACGAGCAGTACTTC.

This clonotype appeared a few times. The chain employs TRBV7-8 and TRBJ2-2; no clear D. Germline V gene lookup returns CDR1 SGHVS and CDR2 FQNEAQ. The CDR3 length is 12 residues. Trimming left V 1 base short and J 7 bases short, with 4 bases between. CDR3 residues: CASSLGVGELFF. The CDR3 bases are TGTGCCAGCAGCTTAGGGGTCGGGGAGCTGTTTTTT.

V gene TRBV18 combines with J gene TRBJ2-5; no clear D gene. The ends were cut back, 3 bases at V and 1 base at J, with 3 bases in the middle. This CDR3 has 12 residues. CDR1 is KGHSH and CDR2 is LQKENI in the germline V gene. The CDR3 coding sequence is TGTGCCAGCTCACCCATCCAAGAGACCCAGTACTTC. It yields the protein CASSPIQETQYF. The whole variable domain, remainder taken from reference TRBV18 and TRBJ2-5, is NAGVMQNPRHLVRRRGQEARLRCSPMKGHSHVYWYRQLPEEGLKFMVYLQKENIIDESGMPKERFSAEFPKEGPSILRIQQVVRGDSAAYFCASSPIQETQYFGPGTRLLVL.

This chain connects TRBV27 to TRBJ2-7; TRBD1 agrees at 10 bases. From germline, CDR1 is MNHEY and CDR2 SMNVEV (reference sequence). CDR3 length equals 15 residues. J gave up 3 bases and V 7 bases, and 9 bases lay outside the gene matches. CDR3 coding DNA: TGTGCCAGCAAGGAGGGACAGGGGACTTTCTACGAGCAGTACTTC. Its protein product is CASKEGQGTFYEQYF.

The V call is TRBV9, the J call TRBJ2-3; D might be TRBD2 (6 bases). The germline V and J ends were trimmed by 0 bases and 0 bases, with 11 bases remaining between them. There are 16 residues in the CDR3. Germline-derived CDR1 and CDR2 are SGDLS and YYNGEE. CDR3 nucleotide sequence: TGTGCCAGCAGCGTAGGGGACTTTTCTAGCACAGATACGCAGTATTTT. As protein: CASSVGDFSSTDTQYF.

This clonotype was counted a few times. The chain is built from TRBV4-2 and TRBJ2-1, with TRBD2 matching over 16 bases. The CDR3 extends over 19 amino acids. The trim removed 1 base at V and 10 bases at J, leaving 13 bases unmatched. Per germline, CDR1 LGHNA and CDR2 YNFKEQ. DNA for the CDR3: TGTGCCAGCAGCCAAGTCCCGGGACTAGCGGGAGGGGCCTCCGACGAGCAGTTCTTC. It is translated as CASSQVPGLAGGASDEQFF.

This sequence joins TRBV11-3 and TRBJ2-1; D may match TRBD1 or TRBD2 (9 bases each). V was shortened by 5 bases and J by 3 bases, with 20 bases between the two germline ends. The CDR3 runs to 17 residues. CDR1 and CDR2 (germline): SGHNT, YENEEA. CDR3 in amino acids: CASSPSGTGHFYNEQFF. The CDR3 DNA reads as TGTGCCAGCAGCCCTAGCGGGACAGGGCATTTCTACAATGAGCAGTTCTTC.

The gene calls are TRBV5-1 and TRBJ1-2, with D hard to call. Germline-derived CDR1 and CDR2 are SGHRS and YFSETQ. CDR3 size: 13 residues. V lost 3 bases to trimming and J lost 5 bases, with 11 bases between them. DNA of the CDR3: TGCGCCAGCAGCTCTCACTGGTATTATGGCTACACCTTC. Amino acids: CASSSHWYYGYTF. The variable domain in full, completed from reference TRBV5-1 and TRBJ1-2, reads KAGVTQTPRYLIKTRGQQVTLSCSPISGHRSVSWYQQTPGQGLQFLFEYFSETQRNKGNFPGRFSGRQFSNSRSEMNVSTLELGDSALYLCASSSHWYYGYTFGSGTRLTVV.

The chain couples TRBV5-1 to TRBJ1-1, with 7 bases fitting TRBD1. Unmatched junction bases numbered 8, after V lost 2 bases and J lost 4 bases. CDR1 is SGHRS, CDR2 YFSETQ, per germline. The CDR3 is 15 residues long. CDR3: CASSLQGTWGTEAFF. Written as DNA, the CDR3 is TGCGCCAGCAGCTTACAGGGGACTTGGGGCACTGAAGCTTTCTTT.

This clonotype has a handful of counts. CDR3 in amino acids: CASSFRLGNTEAFF. As DNA, the CDR3 is TGTGCCAGCAGCTTCAGGTTGGGGAACACTGAAGCTTTCTTT. The V and J genes are TRBV7-8 and TRBJ1-1; D call uncertain. The CDR3 has 14 amino acids. Trimming took off 3 bases at V and 1 base at J, with 9 bases between the two ends. Germline CDR1 is SGHVS and CDR2 is FQNEAQ.

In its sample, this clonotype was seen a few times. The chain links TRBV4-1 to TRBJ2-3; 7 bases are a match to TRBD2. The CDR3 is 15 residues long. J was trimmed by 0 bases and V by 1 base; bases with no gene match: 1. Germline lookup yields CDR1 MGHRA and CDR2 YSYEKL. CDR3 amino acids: CASSQGLASTDTQYF. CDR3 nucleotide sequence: TGCGCCAGCAGCCAAGGACTAGCTAGCACAGATACGCAGTATTTT.

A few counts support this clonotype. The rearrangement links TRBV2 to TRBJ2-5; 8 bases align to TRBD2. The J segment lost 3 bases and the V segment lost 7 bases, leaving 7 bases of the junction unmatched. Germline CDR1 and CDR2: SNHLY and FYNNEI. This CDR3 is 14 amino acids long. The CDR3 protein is CASTQAGAEETQYF. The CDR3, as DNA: TGTGCCAGCACTCAAGCGGGGGCCGAAGAGACCCAGTACTTC.